This is a list of T cell receptor beta chains from one sample in a study of molecular identifiers for immune sequencing clone quantification. TCRdb processed the PCR reads anew with MiXCR; each CDR3 protein has one entry. The repertoire has hundreds of thousands of distinct CDR3 sequences, about a fifth of them found once; the top ten carry approximately 0.85%. Sequenced: naive CD8+ T cells from blood, with Jurkat cell RNA spiked in. The receptors were gathered from a human donor in good health. Some libraries in this study had Jurkat cell RNA spiked in. CDR3s include the opening cysteine and the closing phenylalanine or tryptophan. Each record gives: J gene, clone size, V gene, D gene, CDR3 DNA, CDR3 protein. A D gene is named only where the DNA matches it firmly. Not all rows give a size; the values are once, few, many and, for expanded clones, a class.

J gene: TRBJ2-2
clone size: many
V gene: TRBV29-1
D gene: TRBD2
CDR3 DNA: TGCAGCGTCTCCGGGACTAGCGGGGGTGAGAACACCGGGGAGCTGTTTTTT
CDR3 protein: CSVSGTSGGENTGELFF

J gene: TRBJ2-3
clone size: many
V gene: TRBV7-9
D gene: TRBD1
CDR3 DNA: TGTGCCAGCAGCTCTTTAACCACCTGGACAGGGTCTCAAACAGATACGCAGTATTTT
CDR3 protein: CASSSLTTWTGSQTDTQYF

J gene: TRBJ2-7
clone size: many
V gene: TRBV6-6
D gene: .
CDR3 DNA: TGTGCCAGCAGTTACGGGGGTCTCTCCGAGCAGTACTTC
CDR3 protein: CASSYGGLSEQYF

J gene: TRBJ2-3
clone size: many
V gene: TRBV5-4
D gene: .
CDR3 DNA: TGTGCCAGCAGCAACGGACGGGATAGTAACACAGATACGCAGTATTTT
CDR3 protein: CASSNGRDSNTDTQYF

J gene: TRBJ2-1
clone size: many
V gene: TRBV6-6
D gene: TRBD1
CDR3 DNA: TGTGCCAGCACTCCGGGACAGGGAAATGAGCAGTTCTTC
CDR3 protein: CASTPGQGNEQFF

J gene: TRBJ1-1
clone size: .
V gene: TRBV25-1
D gene: .
CDR3 DNA: TGTGCCAGCAGTGAATATGGTACCAGGGATGAAGCTTTCTTT
CDR3 protein: CASSEYGTRDEAFF

J gene: TRBJ2-1
clone size: few
V gene: TRBV15
D gene: TRBD2
CDR3 DNA: TGTGCCACCAGCAGAGACCCAGCACGGGGGGGCCACAATGAGCAGTTCTTC
CDR3 protein: CATSRDPARGGHNEQFF

J gene: TRBJ1-2
clone size: many
V gene: TRBV2
D gene: TRBD1
CDR3 DNA: TGTGCCAGCTTACCCCAGGTACAGGGGCGGAAAGGCTACACCTTC
CDR3 protein: CASLPQVQGRKGYTF

J gene: TRBJ2-3
clone size: many
V gene: TRBV5-4
D gene: .
CDR3 DNA: TGTGCCAGCAGCCTACCCAGCCGAGGGCAGGGAAAAGACACAGATACGCAGTATTTT
CDR3 protein: CASSLPSRGQGKDTDTQYF

J gene: TRBJ1-5
clone size: many
V gene: TRBV15
D gene: .
CDR3 DNA: TGTGCCACCAGCACAAGCGGGGGGGTAGGGCAGCCCCAGCATTTT
CDR3 protein: CATSTSGGVGQPQHF

J gene: TRBJ2-5
clone size: .
V gene: TRBV12-3/TRBV12-4
D gene: .
CDR3 DNA: TGTGCCAGCAAAGCGCGGAACGTAGAGACCCAGTACTTC
CDR3 protein: CASKARNVETQYF

J gene: TRBJ1-1
clone size: many
V gene: TRBV6-5
D gene: .
CDR3 DNA: TGTGCCAGCAGTTACTCGAATAGGGAGGGTGAAGCTTTCTTT
CDR3 protein: CASSYSNREGEAFF

J gene: TRBJ1-5
clone size: many
V gene: TRBV12-3/TRBV12-4
D gene: .
CDR3 DNA: TGTGCCAGCAGTTCCGGCCGAGTCCTTCAGCCCCAGCATTTT
CDR3 protein: CASSSGRVLQPQHF

J gene: TRBJ2-5
clone size: few
V gene: TRBV4-1
D gene: .
CDR3 DNA: TGCGCCAGCAGCCAAGAGGGGACGGGTCAAGAGACCCAGTACTTC
CDR3 protein: CASSQEGTGQETQYF

J gene: TRBJ1-1
clone size: many
V gene: TRBV15
D gene: TRBD1
CDR3 DNA: TGTGCCACCAGCAGATCCAGGGGGGTTTATACTGAAGCTTTCTTT
CDR3 protein: CATSRSRGVYTEAFF

J gene: TRBJ1-5
clone size: many
V gene: TRBV12-3/TRBV12-4
D gene: .
CDR3 DNA: TGTGCCAGCAGTTTAGGACTAGGAGGCACTCAGCCCCAGCATTTT
CDR3 protein: CASSLGLGGTQPQHF

J gene: TRBJ1-1
clone size: many
V gene: TRBV20-1
D gene: .
CDR3 DNA: TGCAGTGCTAGAGAAAGGGATCACGCCGGGGCTTTCTTT
CDR3 protein: CSARERDHAGAFF

J gene: TRBJ2-7
clone size: many
V gene: TRBV28
D gene: TRBD2
CDR3 DNA: TGTGCCAGCAGTCCCCCGGGACTACTCTACTACGAGCAGTACTTC
CDR3 protein: CASSPPGLLYYEQYF

J gene: TRBJ1-1
clone size: few
V gene: TRBV25-1
D gene: TRBD1
CDR3 DNA: TGTGCCAGCAGACTAACAGGGGATGAAGCTTTCTTT
CDR3 protein: CASRLTGDEAFF

J gene: TRBJ2-5
clone size: many
V gene: TRBV28
D gene: .
CDR3 DNA: TGTGCCAGCAGTTTATTGGCTGTCCCGGAGACCCAGTACTTC
CDR3 protein: CASSLLAVPETQYF

J gene: TRBJ2-5
clone size: many
V gene: TRBV13
D gene: .
CDR3 DNA: TGTGCCAGCAGCGCGGGGTTACAAGAGACCCAGTACTTC
CDR3 protein: CASSAGLQETQYF

J gene: TRBJ2-7
clone size: many
V gene: TRBV6-1
D gene: .
CDR3 DNA: TGTGCCAGCAGTGAAATCGGTCCAAACTACGAGCAGTACTTC
CDR3 protein: CASSEIGPNYEQYF

J gene: TRBJ1-6
clone size: .
V gene: TRBV7-2
D gene: .
CDR3 DNA: TGTGCCAGCAGCCTCGCCTATAATTCACCCCTCCACTTT
CDR3 protein: CASSLAYNSPLHF

J gene: TRBJ1-1
clone size: many
V gene: TRBV5-1
D gene: .
CDR3 DNA: TGCGCCAGCAGCCCTAACCCACCCTCGTGGAGAAACACTGAAGCTTTCTTT
CDR3 protein: CASSPNPPSWRNTEAFF

J gene: TRBJ2-3
clone size: many
V gene: TRBV7-6
D gene: .
CDR3 DNA: TGTGCCAGCAGCCCGGCTAGGAGCACAGATACGCAGTATTTT
CDR3 protein: CASSPARSTDTQYF

J gene: TRBJ2-7
clone size: many
V gene: TRBV4-3
D gene: .
CDR3 DNA: TGCGCCAGCAGCCAAGATCGTGCAGGGAGCTCCTACGAGCAGTACTTC
CDR3 protein: CASSQDRAGSSYEQYF

J gene: TRBJ2-1
clone size: many
V gene: TRBV4-2
D gene: TRBD2
CDR3 DNA: TGTGCCAGCAGCCGTTCTAGCGGAGGGATAAATGAGCAGTTCTTC
CDR3 protein: CASSRSSGGINEQFF

J gene: TRBJ2-6
clone size: many
V gene: TRBV6-5
D gene: .
CDR3 DNA: TGTGCCAGCAGTTACGAGGGGGCTGGGGCCAACGTCCTGACTTTC
CDR3 protein: CASSYEGAGANVLTF

J gene: TRBJ1-1
clone size: many
V gene: TRBV5-6
D gene: .
CDR3 DNA: TGTGCCAGCAGACCCGACAGTTCTCGTCACACTGAAGCTTTCTTT
CDR3 protein: CASRPDSSRHTEAFF

J gene: TRBJ1-1
clone size: many
V gene: TRBV20-1
D gene: .
CDR3 DNA: TGCAGTGCTAGAGATAGGGGATTGGGCACTGAAGCTTTCTTT
CDR3 protein: CSARDRGLGTEAFF

J gene: TRBJ2-7
clone size: many
V gene: TRBV11-2
D gene: TRBD2
CDR3 DNA: TGTGCCAGCAGCCCAGCCTGGGGGAGGGACGAGCAGTACTTC
CDR3 protein: CASSPAWGRDEQYF

J gene: TRBJ2-2
clone size: .
V gene: TRBV6-1
D gene: .
CDR3 DNA: TGTGCCAGCAGTGCTGGCGTAGGCTCGAGCTCCGGGGAGCTGTTTTTT
CDR3 protein: CASSAGVGSSSGELFF

J gene: TRBJ2-3
clone size: many
V gene: TRBV20-1
D gene: TRBD2
CDR3 DNA: TGCAGTGCTCCCCACGGAGCGGGGGGGCGGGATACGCAGTATTTT
CDR3 protein: CSAPHGAGGRDTQYF

J gene: TRBJ2-5
clone size: .
V gene: TRBV27
D gene: .
CDR3 DNA: TGTGCCAGCAGTTACCTAGGCGGGACAGAGACCCAGTACTTC
CDR3 protein: CASSYLGGTETQYF

J gene: TRBJ2-7
clone size: many
V gene: TRBV20-1
D gene: .
CDR3 DNA: TGCAGTGCTAGAGATCCCGACACGGGGGGCATGTACGAGCAGTACTTC
CDR3 protein: CSARDPDTGGMYEQYF

J gene: TRBJ1-1
clone size: many
V gene: TRBV12-3/TRBV12-4
D gene: .
CDR3 DNA: TGTGCCAGCAGTTTTCGGGGGTACACTGAAGCTTTCTTT
CDR3 protein: CASSFRGYTEAFF

J gene: TRBJ2-1
clone size: many
V gene: TRBV5-1
D gene: TRBD1
CDR3 DNA: TGCGCCAGCAGCTACCCCCGGGACAGGGTTGCCAATGAGCAGTTCTTC
CDR3 protein: CASSYPRDRVANEQFF

J gene: TRBJ2-7
clone size: many
V gene: TRBV14
D gene: .
CDR3 DNA: TGTGCCAGCAGCCAAGACAGCAATTCCTACGAGCAGTACTTC
CDR3 protein: CASSQDSNSYEQYF

J gene: TRBJ1-5
clone size: .
V gene: TRBV4-1
D gene: .
CDR3 DNA: TGCGCCAGCAGCCAAGAATGGGGGGGCTGGCCCCAGCATTTT
CDR3 protein: CASSQEWGGWPQHF

J gene: TRBJ2-3
clone size: many
V gene: TRBV7-9
D gene: .
CDR3 DNA: TGTGCCAGCACCACCATCAGCGATACGCAGTATTTT
CDR3 protein: CASTTISDTQYF

J gene: TRBJ2-5
clone size: many
V gene: TRBV5-1
D gene: TRBD2
CDR3 DNA: TGCGCCAGCAGCTTCGCGGGGGAAGAGACCCAGTACTTC
CDR3 protein: CASSFAGEETQYF

J gene: TRBJ2-3
clone size: few
V gene: TRBV7-9
D gene: TRBD2
CDR3 DNA: TGTGCCAGCAGCTCGCTGACTAGCGGGGAGGGCGATACGCAGTATTTT
CDR3 protein: CASSSLTSGEGDTQYF

J gene: TRBJ2-3
clone size: few
V gene: TRBV30
D gene: TRBD2
CDR3 DNA: TGTGCCTGGAGTGTGGGTAGCGGGAGCGAGGCAGATACGCAGTATTTT
CDR3 protein: CAWSVGSGSEADTQYF

J gene: TRBJ2-7
clone size: many
V gene: TRBV18
D gene: .
CDR3 DNA: TGTGCCAGCCGGGAAGGACCCAGGTACGAGCAGTACTTC
CDR3 protein: CASREGPRYEQYF

J gene: TRBJ2-3
clone size: .
V gene: TRBV12-3/TRBV12-4
D gene: TRBD1
CDR3 DNA: TGTGCCAGCAGTTTATCTGTGACAGGGAGCACAGATATGCAGTATTTT
CDR3 protein: CASSLSVTGSTDMQYF

J gene: TRBJ1-1
clone size: many
V gene: TRBV7-9
D gene: .
CDR3 DNA: TGTGCCAGCAACGAGGGACCCGAAGCTTTCTTT
CDR3 protein: CASNEGPEAFF

J gene: TRBJ1-4
clone size: many
V gene: TRBV7-9
D gene: .
CDR3 DNA: TGTGCCAGCAGCCCAGTGAGTGAAAAACTGTTTTTT
CDR3 protein: CASSPVSEKLFF

J gene: TRBJ1-1
clone size: .
V gene: TRBV5-1
D gene: .
CDR3 DNA: TGCGCCAGCAGCTTGGGGCAGGGGTTCACTAAAGCTTTCTTT
CDR3 protein: CASSLGQGFTKAFF

J gene: TRBJ2-1
clone size: many
V gene: TRBV12-3/TRBV12-4
D gene: .
CDR3 DNA: TGTGCCAGCAGTTTATCCCCAGGGCGTGAGCAGTTCTTC
CDR3 protein: CASSLSPGREQFF

J gene: TRBJ1-1
clone size: few
V gene: TRBV4-1
D gene: .
CDR3 DNA: TGCGCCAGCAGCCGCAACTCGGGGGTCACTGAAGCTTTCTTT
CDR3 protein: CASSRNSGVTEAFF

J gene: TRBJ2-3
clone size: many
V gene: TRBV4-3
D gene: .
CDR3 DNA: TGCGCCAGCAGCCAAGACGCAGCGGCGGCCACAGATACGCAGTATTTT
CDR3 protein: CASSQDAAAATDTQYF

J gene: TRBJ2-2
clone size: many
V gene: TRBV20-1
D gene: .
CDR3 DNA: TGCAGTGCTAGCATGGGACTGAACACCGGGGAGCTGTTTTTT
CDR3 protein: CSASMGLNTGELFF

J gene: TRBJ1-1
clone size: many
V gene: TRBV9
D gene: .
CDR3 DNA: TGTGCCAGCAGCGTAGTCACAGGGCGAGGCACTGAAGCTTTCTTT
CDR3 protein: CASSVVTGRGTEAFF

J gene: TRBJ1-5
clone size: many
V gene: TRBV6-2/TRBV6-3
D gene: .
CDR3 DNA: TGTGCCAGCAGTAACTACCAGGTTAGCAATCAGCCCCAGCATTTT
CDR3 protein: CASSNYQVSNQPQHF

J gene: TRBJ1-6
clone size: many
V gene: TRBV7-2
D gene: .
CDR3 DNA: TGTGCCAGCAGCTTAGCGCAGGGGCGATCACCCCTCCACTTT
CDR3 protein: CASSLAQGRSPLHF